These 31 T cell receptor beta chains were sequenced from one sample in a study of T cells after yellow fever vaccination. TCRdb re-called the 5' RACE reads with MiXCR, one entry per CDR3 protein. Here the sample spans 300,000 to 400,000 distinct CDR3 sequences, approximately 4% being singletons. Source: PBMCs, taken 5 days after the yellow fever booster vaccination. The receptors here all came from a man between 18 and 29 years old who received the YFV17D yellow fever vaccine.

This clonotype was observed a handful of times. V is TRBV5-1 and J is TRBJ2-1; 8 bases line up with TRBD1. Looked up from germline, CDR1 is SGHRS and CDR2 is YFSETQ. The CDR3 covers 17 residues. V lost 3 bases, J lost 2 bases, and 10 bases stayed unmatched. The DNA of the CDR3 is TGCGCCAGCAGCTCCCGCCCGGGACAGGAGGCCTACAATGAGCAGTTCTTC. Translation: CASSSRPGQEAYNEQFF.

This clonotype was counted many times. J is TRBJ2-1 and V is TRBV29-1, with D perhaps given as TRBD1 or TRBD2 (5 bases each). This CDR3 comprises 14 residues. V lost 7 bases and J lost 6, with 19 bases in between. Germline lookup yields CDR1 SQVTM and CDR2 ANQGSEA. The CDR3 region is CSDRIQTGPNEQFF. CDR3 DNA: TGCAGCGACCGGATACAGACGGGGCCCAATGAGCAGTTCTTC.

The V gene is TRBV11-2, the J gene TRBJ2-7; D is uncertain. The CDR3 has 14 amino acids. Looked up from germline, CDR1 is SGHAT and CDR2 is FQNNGV. V lost 5 bases, J lost 2 bases, and 13 bases lay in between. The CDR3 loop is CASSPGPGAYEQYF. Here the CDR3 DNA reads TGTGCCAGCAGCCCAGGCCCTGGAGCCTACGAGCAGTACTTC.

This clonotype has more than one count but fewer than ten. The rearrangement uses TRBV6-2 or TRBV6-3 and TRBJ2-2, with a weak D call TRBD1 (6 bases). Trimming pared 7 bases from V and 0 bases from J, leaving 12 bases between. The CDR3 covers 15 residues. Per germline, CDR1 MNHEY and CDR2 SVGEGT. The CDR3 nucleotides read TGTGCCAGCATCACGGACAGAACGAACACCGGGGAGCTGTTTTTT. Its translation is CASITDRTNTGELFF.

The chain combines TRBV15 with TRBJ2-1; 7 positions agree with TRBD2. Germline CDR1 LNHNV, CDR2 YYDKDF (reference sequence). After removal of 7 bases from V and 8 bases from J, the junction contained 8 bases not matched to a gene. CDR3 length equals 13 residues. The CDR3 DNA sequence: TGTGCCACCACGCTTGACGCGGGGGATGAGCAGTTCTTC. This codes for CATTLDAGDEQFF.

This clonotype was observed at least ten times. The gene calls are TRBV20-1 and TRBJ2-3, with 9 bases fitting TRBD2. V shed 4 bases and J 4 bases; nucleotides not matched to a gene: 15. CDR1 is DFQATT, CDR2 SNEGSKA, per germline (reference sequence). The CDR3 runs to 17 residues. CDR3 coding DNA: TGCAGTGCTAAGCCCCCCGGGGGGACTAGCTTGCCAGATACGCAGTATTTT. Translation: CSAKPPGGTSLPDTQYF.

This clonotype has more than one count but fewer than ten. The genes are TRBV7-9 and TRBJ2-1, with TRBD1 matching over 11 bases. V was clipped by 2 bases and J by 7 bases; unmatched bases: 4. Germline values: CDR1 SEHNR, CDR2 FQNEAQ (reference sequence). The CDR3 has 15 amino acids. Here the CDR3 reads CASSLRTGGWNEQFF. The CDR3 coding sequence is TGTGCCAGCAGCTTACGGACAGGGGGCTGGAATGAGCAGTTCTTC.

This clonotype came up many times. The genes are TRBV10-3 and TRBJ1-4; TRBD1 is a possible D gene (6 bases). The CDR3 sequence is 13 residues long. Trimming shortened V by 2 bases and J by 8 bases, and 9 bases separated the two germline ends. Germline V gives CDR1 ENHRY, CDR2 SYGVKD. The CDR3 DNA sequence: TGTGCCATCAGTGAGAACAGGGACGAAAAACTGTTTTTT. As protein: CAISENRDEKLFF.

This clonotype was observed many times. The chain employs TRBV5-1 and TRBJ2-7; no clear D. The germline V and J ends were trimmed by 1 base and 2 bases, with 13 bases remaining between them. The CDR3 is 15 amino acids. Germline CDR1 is SGHRS and CDR2 is YFSETQ. The CDR3 protein is CASSLYSDSAYEQYF. CDR3 DNA: TGCGCCAGCAGCTTGTATTCCGACTCCGCCTACGAGCAGTACTTC.

This clonotype turned up a few times. V usage is TRBV27 and J usage is TRBJ2-7; a weak D match, TRBD2 (5 bases). Germline lookup yields CDR1 MNHEY and CDR2 SMNVEV (reference sequence). The CDR3 loop spans 18 amino acids. The V end was cut by 11 bases, the J end by 0 bases, with 29 bases between. The CDR3 DNA reads TGTGCCGCGCGGCCGTTAGAGCGGACGGCAGGCAGCTCCTACGAGCAGTACGTC. Its protein is CAARPLERTAGSSYEQYV.

V gene TRBV6-5 combines with J gene TRBJ2-5; 9 bases match TRBD1. The ends lost 6 bases at V and 2 bases at J; junction bases unmatched: 10. The CDR3 consists of 16 residues. Germline V gene lookup returns CDR1 MNHEY and CDR2 SVGAGI. The CDR3, as DNA: TGTGCCAGCAGAGCTACAGGGGGCGCTGGGCAAGAGACCCAGTACTTC. It is translated as CASRATGGAGQETQYF.

This clonotype was observed a few times. This chain connects TRBV4-1 to TRBJ2-7; TRBD1 might be the D (6 bases). This CDR3 region has 14 residues. Germline CDR1 and CDR2: MGHRA and YSYEKL. V was cut by 4 bases and J by 2 bases, with 12 bases left in between. The CDR3 region is CASSRVTGPYEQYV. The CDR3 coding sequence is TGCGCCAGCAGCCGAGTGACAGGCCCCTACGAGCAGTACGTC.

This clonotype was picked up many times. The CDR3 sequence is CASSFAPGTSEFSGELFF. DNA for the CDR3: TGTGCCAGCAGTTTTGCCCCCGGGACTAGCGAATTCTCCGGGGAGCTGTTTTTT. The chain has TRBV12-3 or TRBV12-4 and TRBJ2-2; TRBD2 agrees at 10 bases. With V trimmed by 3 bases and J by 6 bases, 13 bases remained unmatched. This CDR3 has 18 amino acids.

This clonotype was seen repeatedly, ten times or more. This sequence joins TRBV7-9 and TRBJ1-4, with 7 bases lining up with TRBD1. V was clipped by 5 bases and J by 5 bases; unmatched bases: 8. Germline V CDR1 and CDR2: SEHNR, FQNEAQ (reference sequence). The CDR3 runs 15 residues. CDR3 protein: CASSPLRGRNEKLFF. For the CDR3, the DNA is TGTGCCAGCAGCCCGTTGAGGGGGCGGAATGAAAAACTGTTTTTT. The full variable domain, its missing parts supplied by reference TRBV7-9 and TRBJ1-4, is DTGVSQNPRHKITKRGQNVTFRCDPISEHNRLYWYRQTLGQGPEFLTYFQNEAQLEKSRLLSDRFSAERPKGSFSTLEIQRTEQGDSAMYLCASSPLRGRNEKLFFGSGTQLSVL.

The chain is built from TRBV2 and TRBJ1-5, with TRBD1 matching over 9 bases. Losses at the gene ends were 6 bases for V and 5 bases for J; bases not matched to a gene: 5. Germline assignment: CDR1 SNHLY and CDR2 FYNNEI. This CDR3 is built from 14 residues. In nucleotides, the CDR3 is TGTGCCAGCAGCGGAGGACAGGGGTATCAGCCCCAGCATTTT. Its protein is CASSGGQGYQPQHF.

This clonotype was seen repeatedly, ten times or more. The chain joins TRBV29-1 to TRBJ1-2, with D possibly TRBD1 on 6 matching bases. Trimming stripped 6 bases from V and 7 bases from J, with 9 bases between. CDR1 and CDR2 (germline): SQVTM, ANQGSEA. CDR3 size: 10 residues. This chain's CDR3 is CSVDSAGYTF. The DNA of the CDR3 is TGCAGCGTGGACAGTGCTGGCTACACCTTC.

This clonotype showed up many times. The chain is built from TRBV12-3 or TRBV12-4 and TRBJ1-2; D unresolved. Trimming pared 6 bases from V and 0 bases from J, leaving 14 bases between. This CDR3 comprises 15 residues. The CDR3 region is CASSLTNNANYGYTF. CDR3 sequence (DNA): TGTGCCAGCAGCCTAACCAATAACGCTAACTATGGCTACACCTTC.

This clonotype was picked up a small number of times. V is TRBV20-1 and J is TRBJ1-1; D gene ambiguous. The V gene's germline CDR1 is DFQATT and CDR2 SNEGSKA (reference sequence). The CDR3 spans 14 residues. The V and J ends lost 0 bases and 4 bases respectively, with 12 bases between them. The DNA for the CDR3 is TGCAGTGCTAGAGATCCTGGGAGGATCACTGAAGCTTTCTTT. This codes for CSARDPGRITEAFF.

This sequence joins TRBV6-1 and TRBJ2-7; 7 nucleotides agree with TRBD2. Germline CDR1 and CDR2: MNHNS and SASEGT. The junction had 13 bases not matched to a gene; V was cut back by 6 bases and J by 2 bases. The CDR3 is 16 amino acids. This CDR3 reads CASRIGGGIGTYEQYV. The CDR3 DNA follows: TGTGCCAGCAGGATTGGGGGAGGGATTGGAACCTACGAGCAGTACGTC.

The rearrangement joins TRBV7-9 to TRBJ2-3; 8 nucleotides match TRBD1. V lost 4 bases, J lost 0 bases, and 3 bases stayed unmatched. The CDR3 has 15 amino acids. The germline CDR1 and CDR2 sequences are SEHNR and FQNEAQ (reference sequence). For the CDR3, the DNA is TGTGCCAGCAGCTACCGACAGGGGAGCACAGATACGCAGTATTTT. It is translated as CASSYRQGSTDTQYF.

This clonotype appeared a few times. This chain links TRBV19 with TRBJ2-3; D might be TRBD2 (6 bases). This CDR3 contains 14 residues. Germline assignment: CDR1 LNHDA and CDR2 SQIVND (reference sequence). V shed 7 bases and J shed 4 bases, with 15 bases lying between them. Written as DNA, the CDR3 is TGTGCCAGTACCCATTCGGGAGCGTCAGATACGCAGTATTTT. It specifies CASTHSGASDTQYF.

The rearrangement uses TRBV7-2 and TRBJ2-7; no definite D call. V lost 1 base to trimming and J lost 1 base, with 14 bases between them. Germline lookup yields CDR1 SGHTA and CDR2 FQGNSA. The CDR3 spans 16 residues. The CDR3 nucleotides are TGTGCCAGCAGCTTAGTTCCAGGTCCGATTTCCTACGAGCAGTACTTC. Its protein is CASSLVPGPISYEQYF. The full variable domain, in which reference TRBV7-2 and TRBJ2-7 provide the parts outside the CDR3, is GAGVSQSPSNKVTEKGKDVELRCDPISGHTALYWYRQSLGQGLEFLIYFQGNSAPDKSGLPSDRFSAERTGGSVSTLTIQRTQQEDSAVYLCASSLVPGPISYEQYFGPGTRLTVT.

This clonotype was observed many times. The CDR3 DNA reads as TGCGCCAGCAGCTTGGGGGGGCCCTCCGTCCCTGGGGCCAACGTCCTGACTTTC. It is translated as CASSLGGPSVPGANVLTF. The chain is built from TRBV5-1 and TRBJ2-6; possible D gene TRBD1, 6 bases. The V and J ends lost 0 bases and 2 bases respectively, with 15 bases between them. The germline gives CDR1 SGHRS, CDR2 YFSETQ. This CDR3 is 18 amino acids long.

The V and J genes are TRBV10-3 and TRBJ2-6, with D possibly called TRBD1 or TRBD2 (5 bases each). Germline V gives CDR1 ENHRY, CDR2 SYGVKD. The CDR3 has 16 residues. V was shortened by 7 bases and J by 0 bases, with 13 bases between the two germline ends. The CDR3 sequence is CAINPGLISGANVLTF. In DNA, the CDR3 is TGTGCCATCAACCCGGGGCTTATCTCTGGGGCCAACGTCCTGACTTTC.

This chain uses TRBV7-2 with TRBJ2-5, with 13 positions matching TRBD2. The CDR3 consists of 14 residues. Germline CDR1 SGHTA, CDR2 FQGNSA. V lost 4 bases to trimming and J lost 5 bases; unmatched junction nucleotides: 1. DNA for the CDR3: TGTGCCAGCAGCTGGACTAGCGGGGGTGAGACCCAGTACTTC. Amino acids: CASSWTSGGETQYF.

This clonotype was seen a handful of times. V usage is TRBV20-1 and J usage is TRBJ2-1; 8 nucleotides agree with TRBD2. Per the germline V gene, CDR1 is DFQATT and CDR2 is SNEGSKA (reference sequence). CDR3 length: 12 amino acids. Losses at the gene ends were 5 bases for V and 10 bases for J; bases not matched to a gene: 7. The CDR3 sequence is CSARSGIREQFF. Written as DNA, the CDR3 is TGCAGTGCTCGTAGCGGGATCAGGGAGCAGTTCTTC.

The chain uses TRBV6-4 and TRBJ2-1; TRBD2 matches at 7 bases. Trimming removed 3 bases from V and 10 bases from J; junction bases left unmatched: 6. CDR3 size: 13 residues. The germline CDR1 and CDR2 sequences are MRHNA and SNTAGT. The CDR3 coding sequence is TGTGCCAGCAGTGAAATCGAGGGAGGGGAGCAGTTCTTC. Its protein is CASSEIEGGEQFF.

The chain links TRBV6-2 or TRBV6-3 to TRBJ2-7, with 12 positions matching TRBD1. Germline V gives CDR1 MNHEY, CDR2 SVGEGT. The J segment lost 3 bases and the V segment lost 6 bases, leaving 12 bases of the junction unmatched. The CDR3 consists of 17 residues. The CDR3 spells CASRPLRDRGRVYEQYV. The CDR3 DNA follows: TGTGCCAGCAGACCTTTAAGGGACAGGGGGCGCGTCTACGAGCAGTACGTC.

In its sample, this clonotype was seen a few times. This rearrangement joins TRBV19 to TRBJ1-4, with D possibly being TRBD1 (5 bases). This CDR3 is built from 15 residues. Trimming stripped 3 bases from V and 7 bases from J, with 15 bases between. Germline V lookup: CDR1 LNHDA, CDR2 SQIVND (reference sequence). The CDR3 DNA follows: TGTGCCAGTAGTATGACGACAGCCGGGGGTGAAAAACTGTTTTTT. It is translated as CASSMTTAGGEKLFF.

The chain couples TRBV27 to TRBJ2-7, with 8 bases aligning to TRBD1. The CDR3 extends over 13 amino acids. The V segment lost 8 bases and the J segment 3 bases; nucleotides outside the gene matches: 6. From germline, CDR1 is MNHEY and CDR2 SMNVEV (reference sequence). CDR3 in amino acids: CASARTGFYEQYV. In nucleotides, the CDR3 is TGTGCCAGCGCACGGACAGGGTTCTACGAGCAGTACGTC.

This clonotype showed up many times. This chain uses TRBV12-3 or TRBV12-4 with TRBJ1-2; the D gene is possibly TRBD1 (6 bases). The CDR3 is 14 residues long. The ends were cut back, 6 bases at V and 4 bases at J, with 15 bases in the middle. CDR3 amino acids: CASSSNTGAYGYTF. CDR3 coding DNA: TGTGCCAGCAGCTCCAACACGGGGGCCTATGGCTACACCTTC.